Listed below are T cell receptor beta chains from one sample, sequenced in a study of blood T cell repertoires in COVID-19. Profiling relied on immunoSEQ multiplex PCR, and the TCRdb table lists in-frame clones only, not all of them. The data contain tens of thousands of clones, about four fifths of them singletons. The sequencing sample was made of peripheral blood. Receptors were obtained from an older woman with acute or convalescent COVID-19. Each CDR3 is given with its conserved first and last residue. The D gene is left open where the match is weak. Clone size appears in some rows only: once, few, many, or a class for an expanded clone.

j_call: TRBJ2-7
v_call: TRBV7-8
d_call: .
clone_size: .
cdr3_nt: TGTGCCAGCAGCTTCTTTGACACAGCCTACGAGCAGTACTTC
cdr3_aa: CASSFFDTAYEQYF

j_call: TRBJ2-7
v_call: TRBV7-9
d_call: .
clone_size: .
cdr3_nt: TGTGCCAGCAGCTTAGGAGGTCAGTTCTCCTACGAGCAGTACTTC
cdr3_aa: CASSLGGQFSYEQYF

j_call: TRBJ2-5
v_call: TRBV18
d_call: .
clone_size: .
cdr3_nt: TGTGCCAGCTCACTACAGGGAAAAGAGACCCAGTACTTC
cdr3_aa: CASSLQGKETQYF

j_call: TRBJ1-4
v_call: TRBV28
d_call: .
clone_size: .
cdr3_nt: TGTGCCAGCCGAACAGGGTCAGTTGAAAAACTGTTTTTT
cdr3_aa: CASRTGSVEKLFF

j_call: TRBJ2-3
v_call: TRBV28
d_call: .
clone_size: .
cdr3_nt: TGTGCCAGCACCCTCACAGGGTTTGATACGCAGTATTTT
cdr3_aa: CASTLTGFDTQYF

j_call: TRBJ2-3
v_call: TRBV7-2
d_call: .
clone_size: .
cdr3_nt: TGTGCCAGCAGTATAGCGGAGGGGGGGCCTACGCAGTATTTT
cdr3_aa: CASSIAEGGPTQYF

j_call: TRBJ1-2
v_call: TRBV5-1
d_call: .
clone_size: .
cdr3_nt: TGCGCCAGCAGCATGATCGACAGTCACTATGGCTACACCTTC
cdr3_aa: CASSMIDSHYGYTF

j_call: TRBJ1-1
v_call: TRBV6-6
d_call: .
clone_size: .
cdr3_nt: TGTGCCAGCAGTTACTCGATTTCAGGGAGGGATGAAGCTTTCTTT
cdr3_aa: CASSYSISGRDEAFF

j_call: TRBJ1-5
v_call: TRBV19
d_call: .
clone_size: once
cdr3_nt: TGTGCCAGTGACGGGGAGCGGAGGGAGCCCCAGCATTTT
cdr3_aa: CASDGERREPQHF

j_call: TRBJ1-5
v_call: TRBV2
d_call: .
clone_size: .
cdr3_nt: TGTGCCAGCACCTCGGACGTAGCGGGGCAGCCCCAGCATTTT
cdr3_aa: CASTSDVAGQPQHF

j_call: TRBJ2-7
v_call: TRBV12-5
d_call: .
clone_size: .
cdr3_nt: TGTGCTAGTGGTCCCAGGGGATCCTACGAGCAGTACTTC
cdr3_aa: CASGPRGSYEQYF

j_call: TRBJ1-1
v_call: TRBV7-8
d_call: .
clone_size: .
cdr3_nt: TGTGCCAGCAGCTTGGTTGGGCTTGAAGCTTTCTTT
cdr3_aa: CASSLVGLEAFF

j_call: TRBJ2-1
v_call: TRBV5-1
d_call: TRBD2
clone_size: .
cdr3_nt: TGCGCCAGCAGCGCGCCCGGGACTAGCGGGGTCAAGGGGAATGAGCAGTTCTTC
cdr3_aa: CASSAPGTSGVKGNEQFF

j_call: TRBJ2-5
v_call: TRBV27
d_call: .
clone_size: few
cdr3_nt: TGTGCCAGCAGCCGGACAGCCCAAGAGACCCAGTACTTC
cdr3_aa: CASSRTAQETQYF

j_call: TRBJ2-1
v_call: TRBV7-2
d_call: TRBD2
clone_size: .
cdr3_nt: TGTGCCAGCACCGGAGGGACTAGCTCTATTAATGAGCAGTTCTTC
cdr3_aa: CASTGGTSSINEQFF

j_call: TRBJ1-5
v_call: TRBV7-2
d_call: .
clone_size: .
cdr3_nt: TGTGCCAGCAGCTTAGAAGGGACATACAATCAGCCCCAGCATTTT
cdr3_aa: CASSLEGTYNQPQHF